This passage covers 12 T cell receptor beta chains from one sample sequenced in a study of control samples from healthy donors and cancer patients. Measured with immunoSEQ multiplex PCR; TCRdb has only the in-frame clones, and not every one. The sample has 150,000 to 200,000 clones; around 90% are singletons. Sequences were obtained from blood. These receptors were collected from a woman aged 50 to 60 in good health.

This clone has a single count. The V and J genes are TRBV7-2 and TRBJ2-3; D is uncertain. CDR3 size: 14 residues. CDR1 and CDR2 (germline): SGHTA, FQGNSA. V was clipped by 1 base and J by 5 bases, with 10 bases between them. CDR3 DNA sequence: TGTGCCAGCAGCTTAGGGGCAGTACTAGATACGCAGTATTTT. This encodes CASSLGAVLDTQYF.

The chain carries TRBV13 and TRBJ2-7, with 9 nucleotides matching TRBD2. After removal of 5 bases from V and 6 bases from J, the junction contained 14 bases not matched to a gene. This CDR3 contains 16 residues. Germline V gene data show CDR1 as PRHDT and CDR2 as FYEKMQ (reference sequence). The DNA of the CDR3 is TGTGCCAGCAGCCCCGAGGGGAGCGGGAGGTTCCGCGAGCAGTACTTC. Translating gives CASSPEGSGRFREQYF.

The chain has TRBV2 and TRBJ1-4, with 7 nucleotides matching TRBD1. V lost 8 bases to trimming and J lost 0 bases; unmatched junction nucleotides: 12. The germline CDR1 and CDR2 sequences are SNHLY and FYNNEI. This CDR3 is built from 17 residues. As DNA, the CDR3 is TGTGCCAGCCGAGGGGGCAAGATGTCCGCAACTAATGAAAAACTGTTTTTT. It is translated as CASRGGKMSATNEKLFF.

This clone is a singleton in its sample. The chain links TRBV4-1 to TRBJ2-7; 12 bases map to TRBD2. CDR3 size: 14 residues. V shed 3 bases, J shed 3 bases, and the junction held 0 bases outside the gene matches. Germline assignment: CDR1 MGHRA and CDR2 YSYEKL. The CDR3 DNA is TGCGCCAGCAGCCAGACTAGCGGGGGCTACGAGCAGTACTTC. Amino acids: CASSQTSGGYEQYF.

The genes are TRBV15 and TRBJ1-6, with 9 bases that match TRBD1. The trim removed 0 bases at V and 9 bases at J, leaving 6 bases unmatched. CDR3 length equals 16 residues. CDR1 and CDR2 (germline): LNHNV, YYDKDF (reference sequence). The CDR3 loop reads CATSRDPLGQGSPLHF. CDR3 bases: TGTGCCACCAGCAGAGATCCTTTGGGACAGGGTTCACCCCTCCACTTT.

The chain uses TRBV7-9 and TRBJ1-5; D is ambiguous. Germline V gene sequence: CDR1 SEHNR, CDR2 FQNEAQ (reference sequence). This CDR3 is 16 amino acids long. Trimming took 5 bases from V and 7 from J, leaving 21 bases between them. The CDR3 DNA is TGTGCCAGCAGCCTCGCGGATTGGGGTATACGACAGCCCCAGCATTTT. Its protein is CASSLADWGIRQPQHF.

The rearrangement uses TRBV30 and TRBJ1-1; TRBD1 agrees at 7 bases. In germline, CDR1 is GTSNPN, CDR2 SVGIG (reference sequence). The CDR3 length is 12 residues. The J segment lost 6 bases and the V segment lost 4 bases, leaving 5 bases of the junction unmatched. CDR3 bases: TGTGCCTGGAAGTGGCAGGGGGCTGAAGCTTTCTTT. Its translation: CAWKWQGAEAFF.

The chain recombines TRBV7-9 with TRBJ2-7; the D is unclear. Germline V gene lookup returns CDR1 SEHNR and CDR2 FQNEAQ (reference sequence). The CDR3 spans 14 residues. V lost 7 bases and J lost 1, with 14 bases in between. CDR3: CASTPVRISYEQYF. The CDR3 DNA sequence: TGTGCCAGCACCCCCGTGAGGATTTCCTACGAGCAGTACTTC.

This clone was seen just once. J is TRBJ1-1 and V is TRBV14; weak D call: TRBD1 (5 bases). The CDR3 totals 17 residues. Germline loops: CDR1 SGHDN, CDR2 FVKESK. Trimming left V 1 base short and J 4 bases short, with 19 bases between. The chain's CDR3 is CASSQVRGMGGGTEAFF. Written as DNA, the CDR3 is TGTGCCAGCAGCCAAGTTCGAGGGATGGGCGGGGGCACTGAAGCTTTCTTT.

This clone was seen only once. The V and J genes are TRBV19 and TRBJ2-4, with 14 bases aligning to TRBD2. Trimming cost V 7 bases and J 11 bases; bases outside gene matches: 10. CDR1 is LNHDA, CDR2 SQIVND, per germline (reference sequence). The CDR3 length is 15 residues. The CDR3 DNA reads TGTGCCAGTAACTCCCCGGGACTAGCGGGGGCCCTTCAGTACTTC. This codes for CASNSPGLAGALQYF.

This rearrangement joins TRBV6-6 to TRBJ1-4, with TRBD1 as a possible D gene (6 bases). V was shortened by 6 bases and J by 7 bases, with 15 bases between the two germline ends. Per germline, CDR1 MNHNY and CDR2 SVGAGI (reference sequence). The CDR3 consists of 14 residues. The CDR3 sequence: CASSGGRGGEKLFF. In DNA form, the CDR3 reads TGTGCCAGCAGCGGGGGCCGAGGGGGTGAAAAACTGTTTTTT.

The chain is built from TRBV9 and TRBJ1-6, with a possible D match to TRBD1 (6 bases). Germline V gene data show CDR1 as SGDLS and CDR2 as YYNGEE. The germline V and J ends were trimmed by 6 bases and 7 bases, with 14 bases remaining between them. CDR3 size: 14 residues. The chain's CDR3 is CASNLAGANSPLHF. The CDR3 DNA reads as TGTGCCAGCAACCTCGCAGGGGCCAATTCACCCCTCCACTTT.